This is a list of T cell receptor beta chains from one sample in a study of T cell clonotyping in hematopoietic cell transplantation. Sequenced by immunoSEQ multiplex PCR; TCRdb stores in-frame clones only, minus some. The data show about 10,000 clones, about half seen once. Sequenced material: peripheral blood mononuclear cells, taken 100 days after allogeneic stem cell transplant. The receptors derive from a female patient aged 50 to 60 who had an allogeneic stem cell transplant from an unrelated donor, so the T cells may come from the graft donor. Some clones in this sample may be carry-over from other donors' samples. Each CDR3 is given with its conserved first and last residue. A D gene is named only where the DNA matches it firmly. The listing skips clone size in some rows; elsewhere it reads once, few, many or a size class.

j_call,clone_size,v_call,cdr3_length,d_call,cdr3_aa,cdr3_nt
TRBJ1-1,NA,TRBV6-6,16,NA,CASRNSPTIGRTEAFF,TGTGCCAGCAGGAACTCCCCCACAATCGGTCGAACTGAAGCTTTCTTT
TRBJ1-5,few,TRBV2,16,NA,CASSARGELTNQPQHF,TGTGCCAGCAGTGCAAGGGGGGAACTCACCAATCAGCCCCAGCATTTT
TRBJ1-2,once,TRBV4-2,16,NA,CASSQIPRDKDYGYTF,TGTGCCAGCAGCCAGATACCCCGGGACAAGGACTATGGCTACACCTTC
TRBJ2-5,NA,TRBV30,13,NA,CAWSGPRGETQYF,TGTGCCTGGAGTGGCCCCAGAGGGGAGACCCAGTACTTC
TRBJ2-2,NA,TRBV4-2,17,TRBD2,CASSQDLAGGPGGELFF,TGTGCCAGCAGCCAAGATTTAGCGGGAGGGCCGGGCGGGGAGCTGTTTTTT
TRBJ2-1,NA,TRBV7-9,17,NA,CASSLDDWRGTYNEQFF,TGTGCCAGCAGCTTAGACGATTGGAGGGGTACCTACAATGAGCAGTTCTTC
TRBJ1-6,NA,TRBV28,18,NA,CASSFFGDSSSYNSPLHF,TGTGCCAGCAGTTTCTTTGGCGACAGTAGCTCCTATAATTCACCCCTCCACTTT
TRBJ2-1,once,TRBV30,14,TRBD2,CAGATSGIGNEQFF,TGTGCCGGTGCGACTAGCGGGATTGGAAATGAGCAGTTCTTC
TRBJ2-7,once,TRBV6-6,13,NA,CASSDIPSGHQYF,TGTGCCAGCAGCGATATACCTTCAGGGCACCAGTACTTC
TRBJ1-5,NA,TRBV30,15,NA,CAWSARTGTRQPQHF,TGTGCCTGGAGTGCGCGTACAGGGACGCGTCAGCCCCAGCATTTT
TRBJ2-7,NA,TRBV7-2,15,NA,CASSTGPGTNYEQYF,TGTGCCAGCAGCACCGGACCCGGGACAAATTACGAGCAGTACTTC
TRBJ2-7,NA,TRBV7-3,15,TRBD2,CASSPSGSTGDEQYF,TGTGCCAGCAGCCCTAGCGGGAGCACGGGCGACGAGCAGTACTTC
TRBJ1-3,NA,TRBV28,14,NA,CASSPQGTGNTIYF,TGTGCCAGCAGCCCCCAGGGTACTGGAAACACCATATACTTT
TRBJ1-2,NA,TRBV30,14,TRBD1,CAWTTGTGVDGYTF,TGTGCCTGGACCACCGGGACAGGGGTTGATGGCTACACCTTC
TRBJ2-3,NA,TRBV5-3,11,TRBD2,CAREIRGAQYF,TGTGCCAGAGAGATACGGGGGGCGCAGTATTTT
TRBJ1-2,NA,TRBV5-1,14,TRBD1,CASSLQGVSGGYTF,TGCGCCAGCAGCTTGCAGGGGGTAAGCGGAGGCTACACCTTC